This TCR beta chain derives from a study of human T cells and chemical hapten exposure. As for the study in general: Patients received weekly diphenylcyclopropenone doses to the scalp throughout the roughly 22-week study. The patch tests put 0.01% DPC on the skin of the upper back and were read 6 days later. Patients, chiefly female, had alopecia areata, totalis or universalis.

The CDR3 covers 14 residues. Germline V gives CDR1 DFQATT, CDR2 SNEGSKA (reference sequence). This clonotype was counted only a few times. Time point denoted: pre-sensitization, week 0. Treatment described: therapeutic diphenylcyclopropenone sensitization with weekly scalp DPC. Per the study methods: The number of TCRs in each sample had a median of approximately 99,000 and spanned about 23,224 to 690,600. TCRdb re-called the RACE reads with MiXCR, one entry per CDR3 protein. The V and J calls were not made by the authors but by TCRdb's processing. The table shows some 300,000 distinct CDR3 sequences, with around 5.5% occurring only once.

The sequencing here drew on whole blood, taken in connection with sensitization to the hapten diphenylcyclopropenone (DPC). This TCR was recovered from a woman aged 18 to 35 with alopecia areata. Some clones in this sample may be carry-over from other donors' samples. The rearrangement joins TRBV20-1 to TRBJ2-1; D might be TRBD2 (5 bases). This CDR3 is CGVSGKQYYNEQFF. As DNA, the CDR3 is TGCGGAGTCTCCGGGAAGCAGTACTACAATGAGCAGTTCTTC.